The clone carrying this T cell receptor (beta chain) was recorded only once. Its antigen is undetermined. This sample stems from a study of cytomegalovirus exposure and HLA in healthy donors. Overall study: Roughly 77 million unique TCRs from HLA-typed donors made up an early data release. Study-level findings and limits: Relative to equally common others, HLA-associated TCR beta chains showed greater clonal expansion in a later analysis.

Both 60 Vbeta primers and 13 Jbeta primers went into the PCR. Assay: immunoSEQ multiplex PCR; the TCRdb copy retains only in-frame clones and omits some. The table lists tens of thousands of clones, approximately 70% of them singletons. Trimming removed 4 bases from V and 5 bases from J; junction bases left unmatched: 9. CDR1 is ENHRY, CDR2 SYGVKD, per germline. The CDR3 spans 16 residues. This TCR was sampled from a woman in her 50s in good health and CMV-seropositive. Sample: PBMCs. J is TRBJ2-3 and V is TRBV10-3; 10 nucleotides agree with TRBD2. In nucleotides, the CDR3 is TGTGCCATCAGTGGGCAGCGGGAGGGGAGAGAAGATACGCAGTATTTT. Translated: CAISGQREGREDTQYF.